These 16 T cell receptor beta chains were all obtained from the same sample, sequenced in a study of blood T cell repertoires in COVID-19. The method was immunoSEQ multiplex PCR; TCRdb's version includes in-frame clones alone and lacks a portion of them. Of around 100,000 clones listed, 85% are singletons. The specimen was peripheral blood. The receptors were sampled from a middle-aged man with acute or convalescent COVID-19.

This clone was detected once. Written as DNA, the CDR3 is TGTGCCAGCAGTCTTGGGAGGAACACTGAAGCTTTCTTT. Protein: CASSLGRNTEAFF. The V call is TRBV6-5, the J call TRBJ1-1; D unclear. V lost 5 bases and J lost 1, with 8 bases in between. The CDR3 length is 13 residues. Germline V gives CDR1 MNHEY, CDR2 SVGAGI.

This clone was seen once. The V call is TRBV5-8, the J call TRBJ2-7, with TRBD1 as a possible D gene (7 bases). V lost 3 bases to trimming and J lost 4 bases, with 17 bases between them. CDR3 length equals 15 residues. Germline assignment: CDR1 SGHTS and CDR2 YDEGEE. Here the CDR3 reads CASSWTTGQIYEQYF. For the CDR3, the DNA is TGTGCCAGCAGCTGGACTACGGGACAGATATACGAGCAGTACTTC.

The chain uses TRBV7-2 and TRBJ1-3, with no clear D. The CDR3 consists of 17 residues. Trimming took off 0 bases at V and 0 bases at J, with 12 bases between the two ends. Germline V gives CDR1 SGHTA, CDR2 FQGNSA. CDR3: CASSLARGLSSGNTIYF. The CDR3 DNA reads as TGTGCCAGCAGCTTAGCGCGGGGTTTGAGCTCTGGAAACACCATATATTTT.

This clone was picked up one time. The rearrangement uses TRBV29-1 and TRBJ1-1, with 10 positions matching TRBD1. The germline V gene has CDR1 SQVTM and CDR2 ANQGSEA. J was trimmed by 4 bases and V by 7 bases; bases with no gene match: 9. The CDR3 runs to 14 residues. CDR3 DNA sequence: TGCAGCGCGCCAAGGACAGGGGGGGTCACTGAAGCTTTCTTT. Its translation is CSAPRTGGVTEAFF.

The CDR3 nucleotides read TGCGCCAACCTACAGGGTGATAGCGGCTACACCTTC. It yields the protein CANLQGDSGYTF. This chain links TRBV10-1 with TRBJ1-2, with D perhaps TRBD1 (6 bases). Germline CDR1 is WNHNN and CDR2 is SYGVQD (reference sequence). The length of the CDR3 is 12 residues. Trimming removed 10 bases from V and 8 bases from J, with 17 bases in between.

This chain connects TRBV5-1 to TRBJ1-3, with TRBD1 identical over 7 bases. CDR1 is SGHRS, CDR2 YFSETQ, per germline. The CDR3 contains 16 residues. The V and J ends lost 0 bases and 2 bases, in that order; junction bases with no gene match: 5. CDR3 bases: TGCGCCAGCAGCTTGGCTCCGCAGGGGGCTGGAAACACCATATATTTT. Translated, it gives CASSLAPQGAGNTIYF.

The CDR3 protein is CATSDFKGTDTQYF. DNA of the CDR3: TGTGCCACCAGTGATTTCAAGGGGACAGATACGCAGTATTTT. The J gene is TRBJ2-3, the V gene TRBV24-1, with D perhaps matching TRBD1 (5 bases). Germline-derived CDR1 and CDR2 are KGHDR and SFDVKD. This CDR3 has 14 amino acids. V was pared by 1 base and J by 3 bases, with 7 bases between.

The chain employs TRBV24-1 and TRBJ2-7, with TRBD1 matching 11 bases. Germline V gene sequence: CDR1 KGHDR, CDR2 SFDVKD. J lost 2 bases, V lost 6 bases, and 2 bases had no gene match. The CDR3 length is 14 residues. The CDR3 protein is CATSRTGGPYEQYF. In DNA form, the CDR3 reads TGTGCCACCAGTAGGACAGGGGGCCCCTACGAGCAGTACTTC.

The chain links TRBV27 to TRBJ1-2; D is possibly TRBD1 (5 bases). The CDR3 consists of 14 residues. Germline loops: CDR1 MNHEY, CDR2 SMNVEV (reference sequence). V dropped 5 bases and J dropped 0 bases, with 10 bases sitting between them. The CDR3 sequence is CASSPLGANYGYTF. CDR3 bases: TGTGCCAGCAGTCCCCTAGGGGCTAACTATGGCTACACCTTC.

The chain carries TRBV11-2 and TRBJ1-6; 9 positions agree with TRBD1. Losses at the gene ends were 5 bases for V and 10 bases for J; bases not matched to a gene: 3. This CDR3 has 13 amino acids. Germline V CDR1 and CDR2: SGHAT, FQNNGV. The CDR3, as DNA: TGTGCCAGCAGCATTGACAGGGGGTCACCCCTCCACTTT. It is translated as CASSIDRGSPLHF.

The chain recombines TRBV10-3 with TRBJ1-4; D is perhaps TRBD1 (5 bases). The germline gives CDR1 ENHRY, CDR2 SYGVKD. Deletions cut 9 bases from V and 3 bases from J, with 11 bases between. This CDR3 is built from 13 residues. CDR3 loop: CAIRMGPNEKLFF. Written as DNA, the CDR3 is TGTGCCATTCGCATGGGGCCTAATGAAAAACTGTTTTTT.

Here the CDR3 DNA reads TGCGCCAGCAGCTTGACAGGGGGCGTGAACACCATATATTTT. It specifies CASSLTGGVNTIYF. This rearrangement joins TRBV5-1 to TRBJ1-3; TRBD1 matches at 9 bases. The V gene's germline CDR1 is SGHRS and CDR2 YFSETQ. The J segment lost 7 bases and the V segment lost 1 base, leaving 3 bases of the junction unmatched. The CDR3 runs 14 residues.

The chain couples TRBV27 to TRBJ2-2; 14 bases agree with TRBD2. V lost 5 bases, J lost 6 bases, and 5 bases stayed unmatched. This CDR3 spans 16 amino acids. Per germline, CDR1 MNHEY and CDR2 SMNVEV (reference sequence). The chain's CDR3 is CASSPTSGGAPGELFF. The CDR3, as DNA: TGTGCCAGCAGTCCGACTAGCGGGGGGGCCCCCGGGGAGCTGTTTTTT.

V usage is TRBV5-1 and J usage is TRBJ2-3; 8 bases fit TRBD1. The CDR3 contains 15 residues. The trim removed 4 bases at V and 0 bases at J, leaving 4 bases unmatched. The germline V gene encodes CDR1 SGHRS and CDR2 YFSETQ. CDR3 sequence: CASSIGTGSTDTQYF. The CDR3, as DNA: TGCGCCAGCAGCATCGGGACAGGTAGCACAGATACGCAGTATTTT.

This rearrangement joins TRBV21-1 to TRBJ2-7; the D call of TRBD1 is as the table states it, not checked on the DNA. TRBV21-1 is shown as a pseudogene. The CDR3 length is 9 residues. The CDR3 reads CASSKGGHF. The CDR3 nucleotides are TGTGCCAGCAGCAAAGGGGGGCACTTC.

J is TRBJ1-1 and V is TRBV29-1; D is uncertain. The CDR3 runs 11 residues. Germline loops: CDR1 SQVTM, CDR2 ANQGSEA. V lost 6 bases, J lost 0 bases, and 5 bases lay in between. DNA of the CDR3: TGCAGCGTGGCGGTGAACACTGAAGCTTTCTTT. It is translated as CSVAVNTEAFF.